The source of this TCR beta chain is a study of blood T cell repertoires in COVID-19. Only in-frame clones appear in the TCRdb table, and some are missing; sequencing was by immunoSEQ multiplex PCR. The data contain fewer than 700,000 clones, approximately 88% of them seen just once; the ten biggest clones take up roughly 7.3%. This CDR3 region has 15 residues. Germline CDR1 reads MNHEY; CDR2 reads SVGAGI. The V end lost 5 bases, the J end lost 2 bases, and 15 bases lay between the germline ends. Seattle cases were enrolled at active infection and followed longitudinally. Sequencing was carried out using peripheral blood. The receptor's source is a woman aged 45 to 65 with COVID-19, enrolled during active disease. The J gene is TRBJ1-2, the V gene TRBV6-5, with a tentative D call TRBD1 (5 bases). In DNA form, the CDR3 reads TGTGCCAGCAGTCTGCAGGCAGGGCCGAACTATGGCTACACCTTC. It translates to CASSLQAGPNYGYTF.